This T cell receptor beta chain was captured by sequencing in a study of control samples from healthy donors and cancer patients. The V end was cut by 4 bases, the J end by 5 bases, with 10 bases between. There are 13 residues in the CDR3. CDR1 and CDR2 (germline): SGDLS, YYNGEE. This table comes from immunoSEQ multiplex PCR, and its TCRdb copy is limited to in-frame clones, with some not included. The profile covers 350,000 to 450,000 clones, with 75% to 95% appearing a single time and 5.5% to 8% taken by the ten largest. The V call is TRBV9, the J call TRBJ2-1, with TRBD1 as a possible D gene (6 bases). The clonotype originates from a man aged 35 to 55 with head and neck cancer. Sequencing used PBMCs. Written as DNA, the CDR3 is TGTGCCAGCAGCCCCCAGGGGAACAATGAGCAGTTCTTC. Encoded protein: CASSPQGNNEQFF.